This TCR beta chain emerged from a study of Tregs in tolerant kidney transplant recipients. Study-level findings and limits: The most relevant donor-specific Treg TCRbeta repertoire apparently came from expansion with activated donor B cells. Biological reproducibility was not directly addressed, but technical replication error appeared minimal. Findings come from small patient numbers and require larger validation.

Sequencing was performed with immunoSEQ multiplex PCR; in TCRdb, only in-frame clones are kept and a portion is missing. Of approximately 260,000 clones in the sample, roughly 84% were seen once. The J segment lost 1 base and the V segment lost 6 bases, leaving 7 bases of the junction unmatched. Germline V gives CDR1 MNHEY, CDR2 SVGAGI. This CDR3 region has 15 residues. In the case of this clone: What it binds is not known.

This clonotype originated in a human donor in good health. The V call is TRBV6-5, the J call TRBJ1-1; 8 nucleotides agree with TRBD1. Sequencing input: CD4+ T cells from blood. CDR3 DNA: TGTGCCAGCAGAGGGGTTGGGACAGGGAACACTGAAGCTTTCTTT. Encoded protein: CASRGVGTGNTEAFF.